The clone carrying this T cell receptor (beta chain) was detected a few times. Isolated RNA was reverse transcribed in full, so expressed TCRB transcripts were sequenced. TCRdb's copy holds only in-frame clones and misses some; the assay was immunoSEQ multiplex PCR. The repertoire holds 120,000 to 150,000 clones, about 44% seen once, with 0.4% to 0.5% in the top ten. The sample belongs to a study of beta chain features in type 1 diabetes. The single heparinised draw taken from each donor contained approximately 100 mL of blood on average. Looked up from germline, CDR1 is SGHVS and CDR2 is FQNEAQ. This CDR3 has 15 residues. The V end was cut by 5 bases, the J end by 6 bases, with 16 bases between.

The TCR originated in a man aged 18 to 35 in good health. The chain couples TRBV7-8 to TRBJ2-2; possibly TRBD1 for D (5 bases). The sequenced sample consisted of Tregs from blood. The CDR3 reads CASSPGLIGAGELFF. The DNA of the CDR3 is TGTGCCAGCAGCCCAGGTCTAATAGGGGCCGGGGAGCTGTTTTTT.